A single sample gave rise to the 24 T cell receptor beta chains below, sequenced in a study of OX40 agonist ivuxolimab in advanced cancers. Method: immunoSEQ multiplex PCR; TCRdb's copy keeps in-frame clones and lacks some. The table includes some 45,000 clones, around 90% detected once. Sequencing was performed on CD4+ or CD8+ T cells sorted from blood, taken in a trial of the OX40 agonist ivuxolimab. All receptors come from an adult with an advanced solid tumor such as melanoma, head and neck, liver or kidney cancer.

In this sample, this clone turned up once. V usage is TRBV9 and J usage is TRBJ2-4; no firm D call. CDR1 SGDLS and CDR2 YYNGEE come from the germline V gene. V shed 3 bases and J shed 7 bases, with 14 bases lying between them. The CDR3 extends over 14 amino acids. The CDR3 region has the DNA TGTGCCAGCAGCGCAGGAGAGTGGTGGAACATTCAGTACTTC. It is translated as CASSAGEWWNIQYF.

In the case of this clone: One junction end does not reproduce the germline sequence, and a read error may be involved. The rearrangement joins TRBV10-2 to TRBJ2-7; 15 nucleotides match TRBD2. CDR3 length equals 17 residues. Germline-derived CDR1 and CDR2 are WSHSY and SAAADI. The CDR3 nucleotides are TGCGCCAGCAGCTGGACTAGCGGGAGGGACGCCTCCCACGAGCAGTACTTC. It is translated as CASSWTSGRDASHEQYF.

This clone was recorded once. The CDR3 protein is CATSDRGGNQPQHF. DNA of the CDR3: TGTGCCACCTCGGACAGGGGGGGCAATCAGCCCCAGCATTTT. The chain is built from TRBV27 and TRBJ1-5, with 10 positions matching TRBD1. Per germline, CDR1 MNHEY and CDR2 SMNVEV (reference sequence). The CDR3 covers 14 residues. V dropped 10 bases and J dropped 2; count of bases not matched to a gene: 5.

The rearrangement links TRBV10-2 to TRBJ2-5; tentative D call: TRBD2 (6 bases). Germline loops: CDR1 WSHSY, CDR2 SAAADI. This CDR3 spans 17 amino acids. The V end was cut by 5 bases, the J end by 5 bases, with 24 bases between. The CDR3 reads CASSLQGLTLAGETQYF. The CDR3 coding sequence is TGCGCCAGCAGTCTTCAGGGACTCACCCTAGCAGGGGAGACCCAGTACTTC.

V usage is TRBV10-2 and J usage is TRBJ2-2; TRBD2 aligns across 8 bases. J gave up 3 bases and V 4 bases, and 10 bases lay outside the gene matches. Germline V CDR1 and CDR2: WSHSY, SAAADI. CDR3 length equals 17 residues. CDR3 loop: CASSAAGGVGYTGELFF. CDR3 DNA: TGCGCCAGCAGTGCTGCCGGGGGGGTCGGTTACACCGGGGAGCTGTTTTTT.

The chain recombines TRBV21-1 with TRBJ1-6; the table's D call, TRBD1, was not checked against the DNA. TRBV21-1 is a listed pseudogene. The CDR3 length is 13 residues. The CDR3 DNA reads TGTGCCAGCAATAGGACAGGCGGTTCACCCCTCCACTTT. It is translated as CASNRTGGSPLHF.

V is TRBV6-1 and J is TRBJ2-7; D may be TRBD1 or TRBD2 (6 bases each). Germline V lookup: CDR1 MNHNS, CDR2 SASEGT. The CDR3 totals 19 residues. V was cut by 2 bases and J by 3 bases, with 26 bases left in between. CDR3 sequence reads: CASSEFLHSTGSSGYEQYF. The CDR3 coding sequence is TGTGCCAGCAGTGAATTCTTACATTCAACAGGGAGTAGCGGCTACGAGCAGTACTTC.

The rearrangement uses TRBV5-1 and TRBJ1-4, with 8 bases lining up with TRBD1. Germline V lookup: CDR1 SGHRS, CDR2 YFSETQ. Germline trimming cut 4 bases from V and 0 bases from J; bases unmatched to any gene: 8. The length of the CDR3 is 17 residues. The CDR3 bases are TGCGCCAGCAGCCGGGGGGACAGGTTAACAACTAATGAAAAACTGTTTTTT. Protein: CASSRGDRLTTNEKLFF.

This chain links TRBV5-1 with TRBJ1-1, with 10 bases aligning to TRBD1. This CDR3 spans 16 amino acids. Germline V lookup: CDR1 SGHRS, CDR2 YFSETQ. The V gene end was trimmed by 3 bases and the J gene end by 4 bases; junction bases not matched to a gene: 9. The CDR3 DNA sequence: TGCGCCAGCAGCTCCCTAGACAGGGGGCAAGGCACTGAAGCTTTCTTT. It yields the protein CASSSLDRGQGTEAFF.

V is TRBV11-2 and J is TRBJ2-3; no firm D call. CDR1 and CDR2 (germline): SGHAT, FQNNGV. Trimming removed 0 bases at V and 6 bases at J, with 16 bases between. The CDR3 length is 16 residues. The CDR3 nucleotides are TGTGCCAGCAGCTTAGATACGTTGTTAATCTCGGATACGCAGTATTTT. As protein: CASSLDTLLISDTQYF.

This clone came up once. The chain employs TRBV6-5 and TRBJ1-1; 7 bases align to TRBD1. The trim removed 5 bases at V and 8 bases at J, leaving 5 bases unmatched. This CDR3 is built from 12 residues. Germline CDR1 MNHEY, CDR2 SVGAGI. The CDR3 bases are TGTGCCAGCAGTCCTCCGACAGGGGAAGCTTTCTTT. Its protein product is CASSPPTGEAFF.

The V and J genes are TRBV30 and TRBJ2-7, with D hard to call. The CDR3 runs 13 residues. Deletions cut 2 bases from V and 6 bases from J, with 14 bases between. Germline CDR1 and CDR2: GTSNPN and SVGIG (reference sequence). CDR3 in amino acids: CAWSHGPLGEQYF. As DNA, the CDR3 is TGTGCCTGGAGTCACGGGCCCCTCGGCGAGCAGTACTTC.

The CDR3 here is CASSVADSGGETQYF. DNA of the CDR3: TGTGCCAGCAGCGTAGCCGATAGCGGGGGGGAGACCCAGTACTTC. The gene calls are TRBV9 and TRBJ2-5; the match to TRBD2 covers 10 bases. Germline loops: CDR1 SGDLS, CDR2 YYNGEE. The CDR3 extends over 15 amino acids. Unmatched junction bases numbered 4, after V lost 0 bases and J lost 5 bases.

The chain carries TRBV5-4 and TRBJ2-7; TRBD2 matches at 8 bases. There are 12 residues in the CDR3. The germline V gene encodes CDR1 SGHNT and CDR2 YYREEE (reference sequence). J was trimmed by 6 bases and V by 4 bases; bases with no gene match: 3. Here the CDR3 reads CASSPGLAEQYF. CDR3 nucleotides: TGTGCCAGCAGCCCCGGACTAGCCGAGCAGTACTTC.

This rearrangement joins TRBV5-1 to TRBJ2-7; D is uncertain. Germline CDR1 SGHRS, CDR2 YFSETQ. The CDR3 runs 11 residues. V was clipped by 3 bases and J by 6 bases, with 7 bases between them. CDR3 region: CASSYSGEQYF. The CDR3 DNA is TGCGCCAGCAGCTACTCTGGCGAGCAGTACTTC.

V and J are TRBV11-2 and TRBJ1-6; D is unresolved. The CDR3 runs 16 residues. CDR1 is SGHAT and CDR2 is FQNNGV in the germline V gene. V lost 7 bases to trimming and J lost 3 bases, with 16 bases between them. For the CDR3, the DNA is TGTGCCAGCAAATATGCGTCATACCACTATAATTCACCCCTCCACTTT. Its translation is CASKYASYHYNSPLHF.

CDR3 loop: CASRTGLATQETQYF. The CDR3 DNA reads as TGTGCCAGCAGAACAGGACTAGCGACTCAAGAGACCCAGTACTTC. The chain has TRBV27 and TRBJ2-5; 9 nucleotides line up with TRBD2. The germline V gene has CDR1 MNHEY and CDR2 SMNVEV (reference sequence). Trimming at V came to 6 bases and at J to 2 bases, leaving 7 bases not matched to a gene. The CDR3 has 15 amino acids.

V usage is TRBV4-1 and J usage is TRBJ2-7, with a tentative D call TRBD1 (5 bases). Germline V lookup: CDR1 MGHRA, CDR2 YSYEKL. CDR3 length equals 15 residues. V gave up 3 bases and J gave up 3 bases, with 15 bases separating them. This chain's CDR3 is CASSHADSRNYEQYF. The CDR3 DNA follows: TGCGCCAGCAGCCATGCCGACAGCCGAAACTACGAGCAGTACTTC.

This chain uses TRBV9 with TRBJ2-3; 12 bases are shared with TRBD2. CDR1 SGDLS and CDR2 YYNGEE come from the germline V gene. Unmatched junction bases numbered 4, after V lost 5 bases and J lost 6 bases. This CDR3 is 14 amino acids long. The CDR3 DNA reads TGTGCCAGCAGGGGGGGACTAGCGGGTGATACGCAGTATTTT. This gives the protein CASRGGLAGDTQYF.

V is TRBV15 and J is TRBJ2-1; D is uncertain. V was pared by 2 bases and J by 6 bases, with 8 bases between. Germline-derived CDR1 and CDR2 are LNHNV and YYDKDF (reference sequence). The length of the CDR3 is 13 residues. Here the CDR3 reads CATSRPGPNEQFF. CDR3 DNA sequence: TGTGCCACCAGCAGACCGGGTCCCAATGAGCAGTTCTTC. Based on the CDR3 plus reference TRBV15 and TRBJ2-1, the full variable domain is DAMVIQNPRYQVTQFGKPVTLSCSQTLNHNVMYWYQQKSSQAPKLLFHYYDKDFNNEADTPDNFQSRRPNTSFCFLDIRSPGLGDTAMYLCATSRPGPNEQFFGPGTRLTVL.

This chain uses TRBV29-1 with TRBJ2-7; D call uncertain. Trimming pared 3 bases from V and 2 bases from J, leaving 8 bases between. The CDR3 length is 12 residues. Germline values: CDR1 SQVTM, CDR2 ANQGSEA. CDR3 bases: TGCAGCGTTGAGGATAGCCCCTACGAGCAGTACTTC. Translated, it gives CSVEDSPYEQYF.

This sequence joins TRBV6-1 and TRBJ2-5; TRBD2 is a possible D gene (6 bases). This CDR3 comprises 16 residues. Germline V lookup: CDR1 MNHNS, CDR2 SASEGT. The germline V and J ends were trimmed by 1 base and 1 base, with 13 bases remaining between them. The CDR3 region has the DNA TGTGCCAGCAGTGAAGGTGGACTAAAGCCCCAAGAGACCCAGTACTTC. Residues: CASSEGGLKPQETQYF.

This chain links TRBV11-2 with TRBJ2-3; TRBD2 might be the D (5 bases). The V and J ends lost 5 bases and 4 bases respectively, with 16 bases between them. Germline-derived CDR1 and CDR2 are SGHAT and FQNNGV. CDR3 length: 15 residues. CDR3 in amino acids: CASSDAGRLADTQYF. DNA of the CDR3: TGTGCCAGCAGCGACGCGGGCAGGTTAGCAGATACGCAGTATTTT.

CDR3 nucleotides: TGTGCCAGCAGCTTACCTTTCCGAGCGGAGCCGATAATCAGCTCCTACAATGAGCAGTTCTTC. It is translated as CASSLPFRAEPIISSYNEQFF. The rearrangement links TRBV7-8 to TRBJ2-1, with a possible D match to TRBD2 (5 bases). Between the trimmed V and J ends, which lost 2 bases and 0 bases, there was a span of 26 bases. The CDR3 has 21 amino acids. Germline-derived CDR1 and CDR2 are SGHVS and FQNEAQ.